This TCR beta chain was retrieved from a study of blood T cell repertoires in COVID-19. Original data processing: Nucleated cell number was recorded as an estimate derived from reference gene primer amplification. Method: immunoSEQ multiplex PCR; TCRdb's copy keeps in-frame clones and lacks some. V, J and clone size are those of that table, while D and trimming were read from the DNA. The data show approximately 110,000 clones, 90% seen once. The CDR3 loop spans 16 amino acids. In germline, CDR1 is SEHNR, CDR2 FQNEAQ (reference sequence). J was trimmed by 1 base and V by 1 base; bases with no gene match: 5.

The sample consisted of peripheral blood. The rearrangement links TRBV7-9 to TRBJ2-5, with 8 nucleotides matching TRBD2. This clonotype originated in a human donor in a cohort sampled during active COVID-19. The CDR3 sequence: CASSLDIAGRQETQYF. The DNA for the CDR3 is TGTGCCAGCAGCTTAGACATAGCGGGGCGCCAAGAGACCCAGTACTTC.